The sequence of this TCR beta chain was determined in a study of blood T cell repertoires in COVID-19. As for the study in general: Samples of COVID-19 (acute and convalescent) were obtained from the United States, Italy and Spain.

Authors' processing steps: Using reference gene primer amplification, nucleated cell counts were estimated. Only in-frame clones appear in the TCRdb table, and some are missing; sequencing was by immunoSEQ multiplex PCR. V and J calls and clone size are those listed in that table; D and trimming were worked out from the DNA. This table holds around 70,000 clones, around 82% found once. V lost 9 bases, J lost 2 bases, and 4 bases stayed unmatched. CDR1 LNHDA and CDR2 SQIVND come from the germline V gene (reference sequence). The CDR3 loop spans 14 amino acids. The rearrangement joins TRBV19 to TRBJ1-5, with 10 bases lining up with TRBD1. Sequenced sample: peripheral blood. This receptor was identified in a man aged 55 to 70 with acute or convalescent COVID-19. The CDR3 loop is CARRGTGGNQPQHF. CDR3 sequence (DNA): TGTGCCAGGAGGGGGACAGGGGGCAATCAGCCCCAGCATTTT.